The 7 T cell receptor beta chains below come from one sample, sequenced in a study of T-cell memory formation after mild COVID-19. Using its own MiXCR run on the 5' RACE reads, TCRdb lists one record per CDR3 protein. Of approximately 180,000 distinct CDR3 sequences in the sample, roughly 17% were seen once. The material sequenced was PBMCs or a T cell subset sorted from them (not recorded which). The receptors derive from an adult woman who had mild COVID-19 (a few samples of this study predate the infection). Cell type and time point are not known.

The CDR3 bases are TGTGCCAGCAGCCAAGGAAGTCGCTCGGGAGTGGTCCAAGAGACCCAGTACTTC. The encoded protein is CASSQGSRSGVVQETQYF. V gene TRBV14 combines with J gene TRBJ2-5, with D possibly TRBD2 on 6 matching bases. Germline assignment: CDR1 SGHDN and CDR2 FVKESK. This CDR3 comprises 18 residues. The V gene lost 1 base and the J gene lost 1 base, with 19 bases spanning the gap.

This clonotype was detected only a few times. This rearrangement joins TRBV18 to TRBJ2-3, with D maybe TRBD1 (5 bases). The germline V and J ends were trimmed by 3 bases and 3 bases, with 10 bases remaining between them. Germline CDR1 KGHSH, CDR2 LQKENI. The CDR3 covers 14 residues. CDR3 loop: CASSPVQGTDTQYF. DNA of the CDR3: TGTGCCAGCTCACCCGTTCAGGGTACAGATACGCAGTATTTT.

The chain carries TRBV7-9 and TRBJ2-1; TRBD2 matches 13 bases. CDR1 and CDR2 from the germline V gene are SEHNR and FQNEAQ (reference sequence). This CDR3 is 17 amino acids long. Germline trimming cut 2 bases from V and 5 bases from J; bases unmatched to any gene: 6. The CDR3 loop reads CASSLRRLAGGNNEQFF. CDR3 DNA: TGTGCCAGCAGCTTACGCCGACTAGCGGGAGGTAACAATGAGCAGTTCTTC.

This clonotype was observed a few times. This chain links TRBV5-1 with TRBJ1-2; 8 bases are shared with TRBD1. Trimming cost V 5 bases and J 7 bases; bases outside gene matches: 7. CDR3 size: 13 residues. The V gene's germline CDR1 is SGHRS and CDR2 YFSETQ. DNA of the CDR3: TGCGCCAGCAGTTCCCAGGGGGCTGGTGGCTACACCTTC. Protein product: CASSSQGAGGYTF.

The chain has TRBV5-4 and TRBJ1-1, with D hard to call. Trimming shortened V by 3 bases and J by 0 bases, and 12 bases separated the two germline ends. The CDR3 length is 15 residues. Germline V gene data show CDR1 as SGHNT and CDR2 as YYREEE (reference sequence). The CDR3: CASSSETAMNTEAFF. DNA for the CDR3: TGTGCCAGCAGCTCGGAGACGGCGATGAACACTGAAGCTTTCTTT.

The DNA of the CDR3 is TGTGCCACTAGAGGAACAGGGGGTATCTACAATGAGCAGTTCTTC. This translates into CATRGTGGIYNEQFF. The genes are TRBV24-1 and TRBJ2-1; 8 nucleotides agree with TRBD1. Germline CDR1 is KGHDR and CDR2 is SFDVKD. Trimming took 10 bases from V and 3 from J; bases not matched to a gene: 10. This CDR3 comprises 15 residues.

This clonotype came up a few times. The gene calls are TRBV18 and TRBJ2-5; D gene uncertain. CDR1 KGHSH and CDR2 LQKENI come from the germline V gene. This CDR3 is 11 amino acids long. Trimming removed 1 base from V and 7 bases from J, with 4 bases in between. Here the CDR3 DNA reads TGTGCCAGCTCACCACTAGGGACCCAGTACTTC. It specifies CASSPLGTQYF.